The 10 T cell receptor beta chains listed next were all sequenced from one sample in a study of chemoradiotherapy in HPV16-positive cancers. Assay: immunoSEQ multiplex PCR; the TCRdb copy retains only in-frame clones and omits some. The sample lists tens of thousands of clones, approximately 80% occurring once. The sample in question was blood, obtained from a patient who underwent chemoradiotherapy. Receptor source: a human donor with HPV-associated anogenital cancer.

The CDR3 DNA reads TGTGCCAGCAGCTTGAGGGAAGAGACCCAGTACTTC. Protein: CASSLREETQYF. This rearrangement joins TRBV5-4 to TRBJ2-5; D remains ambiguous. Germline loops: CDR1 SGHNT, CDR2 YYREEE (reference sequence). CDR3 length: 12 amino acids. Trimming pared 1 base from V and 3 bases from J, leaving 4 bases between.

The CDR3 nucleotides are TGTGCCAGCAGCTCCGGGGGAGGGCTAGACTCTGGAAACACCATATATTTT. This translates into CASSSGGGLDSGNTIYF. The gene calls are TRBV7-9 and TRBJ1-3; D may be TRBD1 (5 bases). Trimming left V 4 bases short and J 0 bases short, with 16 bases between. Germline assignment: CDR1 SEHNR and CDR2 FQNEAQ (reference sequence). The CDR3 runs to 17 residues. The full variable domain, its missing parts supplied by reference TRBV7-9 and TRBJ1-3, is DTGVSQNPRHKITKRGQNVTFRCDPISEHNRLYWYRQTLGQGPEFLTYFQNEAQLEKSRLLSDRFSAERPKGSFSTLEIQRTEQGDSAMYLCASSSGGGLDSGNTIYFGEGSWLTVV.

The count of this clone is one. V and J are TRBV2 and TRBJ1-1; a weak D match, TRBD1 (5 bases). Germline V gives CDR1 SNHLY, CDR2 FYNNEI. V was pared by 6 bases and J by 0 bases, with 11 bases between. The CDR3 has 14 amino acids. CDR3 DNA: TGTGCCAGCAGGACAGACAGTATGAACACTGAAGCTTTCTTT. This encodes CASRTDSMNTEAFF.

This chain connects TRBV25-1 to TRBJ1-3; no reliable D call. Between the trimmed V and J ends, which lost 2 bases and 4 bases, there was a span of 12 bases. The germline V gene encodes CDR1 MGHDK and CDR2 SYGVNS. This CDR3 contains 15 residues. The CDR3 protein is CASSELWSRGNTIYF. The CDR3 region has the DNA TGTGCCAGCAGTGAACTCTGGTCGAGGGGAAACACCATATATTTT.

The chain carries TRBV21-1 and TRBJ2-4. TRBV21-1 is described as a pseudogene. The CDR3 runs 15 residues. CDR3 in DNA: TGTGCCAGCAGCAAAAATGGCGAACGCCTGGACATTCAGTACTTC. It translates to CASSKNGERLDIQYF.

This chain links TRBV9 with TRBJ2-5, with D perhaps TRBD1 (5 bases). Trimming cost V 2 bases and J 1 base, with 12 bases left between them. Germline V gene data show CDR1 as SGDLS and CDR2 as YYNGEE. The CDR3 is made up of 15 amino acids. For the CDR3, the DNA is TGTGCCAGCAGCGTTTGGCAGGGAACCCAAGAGACCCAGTACTTC. Amino acid sequence: CASSVWQGTQETQYF.

The rearrangement uses TRBV5-1 and TRBJ2-1; D gene ambiguous. Trimming cost V 0 bases and J 8 bases, with 15 bases left between them. CDR1 and CDR2 from the germline V gene are SGHRS and YFSETQ. The CDR3 is made up of 15 amino acids. The CDR3 is CASSLEQPYGDEQFF. CDR3 coding DNA: TGCGCCAGCAGCTTGGAACAGCCTTATGGAGATGAGCAGTTCTTC. Supplemented by reference TRBV5-1 and TRBJ2-1, the full variable domain reads KAGVTQTPRYLIKTRGQQVTLSCSPISGHRSVSWYQQTPGQGLQFLFEYFSETQRNKGNFPGRFSGRQFSNSRSEMNVSTLELGDSALYLCASSLEQPYGDEQFFGPGTRLTVL.

The rearrangement uses TRBV19 and TRBJ1-1; D is unresolved. This CDR3 has 13 residues. The V gene lost 5 bases and the J gene lost 6 bases, with 13 bases spanning the gap. Germline V gene data show CDR1 as LNHDA and CDR2 as SQIVND (reference sequence). CDR3 protein: CASSPSLASEAFF. CDR3 sequence (DNA): TGTGCCAGTAGTCCCTCACTGGCCTCTGAAGCTTTCTTT.

V usage is TRBV7-2 and J usage is TRBJ1-2; D uncertain. V lost 2 bases and J lost 10, with 17 bases in between. CDR3 size: 14 residues. Germline assignment: CDR1 SGHTA and CDR2 FQGNSA. The CDR3 protein is CASSLLSESGVYTF. The DNA of the CDR3 is TGTGCCAGCAGCTTACTATCGGAGTCGGGAGTCTACACCTTC.

The chain joins TRBV5-6 to TRBJ1-4; the D is unclear. Trimming pared 6 bases from V and 4 bases from J, leaving 4 bases between. The V gene's germline CDR1 is SGHDT and CDR2 YYEEEE. The CDR3 is 11 amino acids. The CDR3 region has the DNA TGTGCCAGCATCCTTAATGAAAAACTGTTTTTT. Translation gives CASILNEKLFF.